This is a list of T cell receptor beta chains from one sample in a study of vaccination and CD4 T cells after COVID-19. From the PCR reads, TCRdb called clonotypes with MiXCR, one entry per CDR3 protein. The sample includes roughly 7,000 distinct CDR3 sequences, around 25% of them seen just once. Their antigens are not known. The sample comprised CD4+ T cells from blood, cultured in vitro. The receptors stem from a human donor in good health. Both conserved end residues are part of each CDR3. The D gene is left open where the match is weak. Some rows have no size entry. The others give once, few or many, or a class for an expanded clone.

few	TRBV6-1	TRBJ2-2	TRBD1	CASSETGKVPGELFF	TGTGCCAGCAGTGAGACAGGGAAGGTCCCCGGGGAGCTGTTTTTT
-	TRBV20-1	TRBJ1-5	-	CSATSTGWGDQPQHF	TGCAGTGCCACATCAACGGGATGGGGCGATCAGCCCCAGCATTTT
few	TRBV7-7	TRBJ1-3	-	CASSQSPQSSGNTIYF	TGTGCCAGCAGCCAATCACCCCAGAGCTCTGGAAACACCATATATTTT
medium-sized	TRBV7-9	TRBJ1-1	TRBD1	CASSPSGQGKAFF	TGTGCCAGCAGCCCCAGTGGACAGGGGAAAGCTTTCTTT
-	TRBV9	TRBJ1-6	TRBD1	CASSPGQFNSPLHF	TGTGCCAGCAGCCCGGGACAGTTTAATTCACCCCTCCACTTT
-	TRBV10-1	TRBJ2-2	-	CASSESAGDGELFF	TGCGCCAGCAGTGAATCAGCCGGGGACGGGGAGCTGTTTTTT
few	TRBV15	TRBJ2-7	-	CATSRELSRYEQYF	TGTGCCACCAGCAGAGAACTCTCACGTTACGAGCAGTACTTC
medium-sized	TRBV19	TRBJ2-1	-	CASRITGAQGGEQFF	TGTGCCAGTAGGATAACAGGTGCTCAGGGGGGTGAGCAGTTCTTC
-	TRBV6-2/TRBV6-3	TRBJ1-5	-	CASSYPVGPQHF	TGTGCCAGCAGTTACCCCGTAGGGCCCCAGCATTTT
-	TRBV20-1	TRBJ2-3	TRBD1	CSAMDREPTDTQYF	TGCAGTGCAATGGACAGGGAGCCCACAGATACGCAGTATTTT
few	TRBV29-1	TRBJ1-5	-	CSVVAGNQPQHF	TGCAGCGTAGTCGCAGGGAATCAGCCCCAGCATTTT
-	TRBV15	TRBJ2-3	-	CATSSVTSGDTQYF	TGTGCCACCAGCAGTGTTACCTCGGGAGATACGCAGTATTTT
-	TRBV6-5	TRBJ1-2	-	CASSYAESYGYTF	TGTGCCAGCAGTTACGCCGAATCCTATGGCTACACCTTC
few	TRBV6-1	TRBJ2-1	-	CASSQDGGEQFF	TGTGCCAGCAGTCAAGACGGAGGTGAGCAGTTCTTC
-	TRBV27	TRBJ2-7	TRBD1	CASSRTGSYEQYF	TGTGCCAGCAGTCGGACAGGCTCCTACGAGCAGTACTTC
few	TRBV7-3	TRBJ1-6	-	CASSLRRGSGSPLHF	TGTGCCAGCAGCTTAAGAAGGGGCTCAGGTTCACCCCTCCACTTT
-	TRBV4-1	TRBJ2-7	-	CASSQDPNPSGLGEQYF	TGCGCCAGCAGCCAAGATCCTAATCCCTCAGGGCTAGGAGAGCAGTACTTC
medium-sized	TRBV7-9	TRBJ1-1	-	CASSPTGGTEAFF	TGTGCCAGCAGCCCGACAGGCGGCACTGAAGCTTTCTTT
-	TRBV19	TRBJ2-3	TRBD2	CASSIYSGGVADTQYF	TGTGCCAGTAGTATATACAGCGGGGGGGTCGCAGATACGCAGTATTTT
-	TRBV7-2	TRBJ1-1	-	CAAGKQDTNTEAFF	TGTGCCGCCGGGAAACAGGACACGAACACTGAAGCTTTCTTT
-	TRBV14	TRBJ2-1	-	CASSLALVGEQFF	TGTGCCAGCAGCCTAGCCCTGGTAGGTGAGCAGTTCTTC
-	TRBV9	TRBJ2-1	-	CASSADTGAEYNEQFF	TGTGCCAGCAGCGCCGACACGGGGGCAGAATACAATGAGCAGTTCTTC
-	TRBV2	TRBJ1-1	-	CASSEGTREAFF	TGTGCCAGCAGTGAGGGTACCAGGGAGGCTTTCTTT
-	TRBV5-1	TRBJ2-1	-	CASSLSGSSYNEQFF	TGCGCCAGCAGCTTGTCAGGGAGCTCCTACAATGAGCAGTTCTTC
-	TRBV19	TRBJ1-1	-	CASSLTRSGGSEAFF	TGTGCCAGTAGTCTCACCCGGTCTGGGGGATCTGAAGCTTTCTTT
-	TRBV6-1	TRBJ1-6	TRBD1	CASSVQGTVNSPLHF	TGTGCCAGCAGCGTCCAGGGGACAGTTAATTCACCCCTCCACTTT
few	TRBV5-1	TRBJ1-5	TRBD1	CASSEGGSENPQHF	TGCGCCAGCAGCGAAGGGGGCAGCGAAAATCCCCAGCATTTT
few	TRBV2	TRBJ2-3	-	CASNPGTTSTDTQYF	TGTGCCAGCAACCCCGGGACAACTAGCACAGATACGCAGTATTTT
few	TRBV12-3/TRBV12-4	TRBJ1-1	TRBD1	CASSGTGRNTEAFF	TGTGCCAGCAGTGGGACAGGGAGGAACACTGAAGCTTTCTTT
few	TRBV10-1	TRBJ1-2	-	CAIRTREVYGYTF	TGCGCCATCCGTACCAGGGAAGTCTATGGCTACACCTTC
-	TRBV11-2	TRBJ1-1	-	CASSLDWETEAFF	TGTGCCAGCAGCTTAGACTGGGAAACTGAAGCTTTCTTT
few	TRBV7-9	TRBJ1-3	-	CASSNREAGNTIYF	TGTGCCAGCAGCAACAGGGAGGCTGGAAACACCATATATTTT
-	TRBV7-9	TRBJ1-1	-	CASNSAARAEAFF	TGTGCCAGCAACTCTGCTGCTCGAGCTGAAGCTTTCTTT
few	TRBV10-3	TRBJ2-5	TRBD2	CAISERLAGVERETQYF	TGTGCCATCAGTGAGCGTCTAGCGGGTGTTGAGAGAGAGACCCAGTACTTC
-	TRBV20-1	TRBJ1-2	-	CSAEKGQPIVPYGYTF	TGCAGTGCCGAAAAAGGACAGCCTATAGTACCTTATGGCTACACCTTC
-	TRBV18	TRBJ1-1	TRBD1	CASSPGQGDATEAFF	TGTGCCAGCTCACCGGGACAGGGAGATGCCACTGAAGCTTTCTTT
few	TRBV19	TRBJ1-2	-	CASSIDHRVGYTF	TGTGCCAGTAGTATAGATCATCGGGTTGGCTACACCTTC
-	TRBV11-2	TRBJ2-7	-	CASSLGLDYEQYF	TGTGCCAGCAGCTTAGGGCTTGACTACGAGCAGTACTTC
medium-sized	TRBV6-2/TRBV6-3	TRBJ1-6	-	CASSYGASWDNSPLHF	TGTGCCAGCAGTTACGGTGCCAGTTGGGATAATTCACCCCTCCACTTT
-	TRBV20-1	TRBJ2-1	-	CSARDLGVGSSYNEQFF	TGCAGTGCTAGAGATCTCGGGGTTGGGAGCTCCTACAATGAGCAGTTCTTC
-	TRBV6-1	TRBJ2-1	-	CASSELGPSSYNEQFF	TGTGCCAGCAGTGAACTTGGGCCAAGCTCCTACAATGAGCAGTTCTTC
few	TRBV5-6	TRBJ1-2	-	CASSLGLIANYGYTF	TGTGCCAGTTCATTGGGCCTCATAGCTAACTATGGCTACACCTTC
-	TRBV2	TRBJ2-3	-	CASIGSNTDTQYF	TGTGCCAGCATTGGCTCGAACACAGATACGCAGTATTTT
few	TRBV9	TRBJ1-6	-	CASSVDAWVESPLHF	TGTGCCAGCAGCGTAGACGCGTGGGTGGAGTCACCCCTCCACTTT
-	TRBV6-1	TRBJ1-3	TRBD1	CASRHTSFRGGNTIYF	TGTGCCAGCAGGCATACTTCCTTCAGGGGGGGAAACACCATATATTTT
few	TRBV20-1	TRBJ2-5	TRBD2	CSATSTSGGPVAQYF	TGCAGTGCTACCTCGACTAGCGGGGGCCCTGTGGCCCAGTACTTC
few	TRBV10-2	TRBJ1-2	-	CASSDEGEHGYTF	TGCGCCAGCAGTGACGAGGGGGAGCATGGCTACACCTTC
medium-sized	TRBV24-1	TRBJ2-3	-	CATSVADTQYF	TGTGCCACTTCAGTTGCAGATACGCAGTATTTT
medium-sized	TRBV20-1	TRBJ1-4	TRBD1	CSAGLQGGYRGLFF	TGCAGTGCCGGATTACAGGGGGGTTACAGGGGACTGTTTTTT
-	TRBV30	TRBJ2-5	-	CAWSPQETQYF	TGTGCCTGGAGTCCCCAAGAGACCCAGTACTTC
-	TRBV10-2	TRBJ1-6	-	CASSEQGWNSPLHF	TGCGCCAGCAGTGAACAGGGTTGGAATTCACCCCTCCACTTT
-	TRBV7-6	TRBJ2-2	-	CASSSTTNTGELFF	TGTGCCAGCAGCTCTACAACGAACACCGGGGAGCTGTTTTTT
-	TRBV6-4	TRBJ2-3	-	CASSLSSGTDTQYF	TGTGCCAGCAGTCTCTCTAGCGGCACAGATACGCAGTATTTT